This TCR beta chain was found in a study of blood T cell repertoires in COVID-19. Study-level background: PBMCs, B-cell-depleted T cells, or T cells were the source of the cDNA or gDNA that made up the material.

Method: immunoSEQ multiplex PCR; TCRdb's copy keeps in-frame clones and lacks some. This repertoire shows 250,000 to 350,000 clones, over 75% found once; its top ten account for around 1%. Enrolled during active infection, Seattle patients were then followed longitudinally. Germline loops: CDR1 SGHNT, CDR2 YYREEE (reference sequence). With V trimmed by 0 bases and J by 9 bases, 6 bases remained unmatched. This CDR3 region has 15 residues. V gene TRBV5-4 combines with J gene TRBJ2-1; 10 bases align to TRBD2. Specimen: peripheral blood. The sequence was obtained from a human donor with COVID-19, enrolled during active disease. The donor label of this sample is uncertain. CDR3 protein: CASSLVLAGTGEQFF. CDR3 nucleotides: TGTGCCAGCAGCTTGGTACTAGCGGGGACGGGTGAGCAGTTCTTC.